A selection of T cell receptor beta chains follows, all from one sample in a study of T-cell memory formation after mild COVID-19. TCRdb itself ran the 5' RACE reads through MiXCR, one entry per CDR3 protein. Altogether around 83,000 distinct CDR3 sequences are present, roughly 25% being singletons, with the ten largest covering roughly 40%. Sequenced input: PBMCs or a T cell subset sorted from them (not recorded which). These receptor sequences come from a man aged 18 to 29 who had mild COVID-19 (a few samples of this study predate the infection). Cell type and time point are not known. Each CDR3 is given with its conserved first and last residue. A D gene is named only where the DNA matches it firmly. Only part of the rows carry a size: once, few, many, or a class if the clone is expanded.

J,length,size,V,D,DNA,CDR3
TRBJ2-3,16,NA,TRBV15,NA,TGTGCCACCAGCAGAGATCAGGGCAGATCCACAGATACGCAGTATTTT,CATSRDQGRSTDTQYF
TRBJ2-3,16,NA,TRBV2,NA,TGTGCCAGCAGACTCGACAGGCAGGGGTACACAGATACGCAGTATTTT,CASRLDRQGYTDTQYF
TRBJ1-2,16,NA,TRBV20-1,TRBD1,TGCAGTGCTAGAGGATACGGGACAGGGCTTAACTATGGCTACACCTTC,CSARGYGTGLNYGYTF
TRBJ1-1,14,NA,TRBV29-1,NA,TGCAGCGTTGACCATGGCAGACTGAACACTGAAGCTTTCTTT,CSVDHGRLNTEAFF
TRBJ2-7,14,NA,TRBV9,TRBD2,TGTGCCAGCAGCGAGAGCGGGGCAAACTACGAGCAGTACTTC,CASSESGANYEQYF
TRBJ2-1,15,NA,TRBV5-1,TRBD2,TGCGCCAGCAGCTTGGGGACTAGCGCTGCCAATGAGCAGTTCTTC,CASSLGTSAANEQFF
TRBJ1-1,15,NA,TRBV7-9,NA,TGTGCCAGCAGCTTAGCACAGGGCATGAACACTGAAGCTTTCTTT,CASSLAQGMNTEAFF
TRBJ1-2,14,NA,TRBV7-9,TRBD1,TGTGCCAGCAGGACAGGGGATAGTAGTTATGGCTACACCTTC,CASRTGDSSYGYTF
TRBJ1-1,15,NA,TRBV12-3/TRBV12-4,NA,TGTGCCAGCAGTTTAGGCGGCCAGCCGAACACTGAAGCTTTCTTT,CASSLGGQPNTEAFF
TRBJ2-5,16,NA,TRBV7-9,TRBD2,TGTGCCAGCAGCGAGACTAGCGGGGAACTCCAAGAGACCCAGTACTTC,CASSETSGELQETQYF
TRBJ2-2,14,few,TRBV29-1,TRBD2,TGCAGCGTAGAACTAGCGGATAACACCGGGGAGCTGTTTTTT,CSVELADNTGELFF
TRBJ2-3,16,NA,TRBV7-9,NA,TGTGCCAGCAGCAGGAGGTCGGGGGGCGCGACAGATACGCAGTATTTT,CASSRRSGGATDTQYF
TRBJ2-5,16,few,TRBV28,NA,TGTGCCAGCAGTTTATGGGTCACAGGGTGGTTCGAGACCCAGTACTTC,CASSLWVTGWFETQYF
TRBJ2-3,10,NA,TRBV29-1,NA,TGCAGCTACCGGGGATTCACGCAGTATTTT,CSYRGFTQYF
TRBJ2-5,17,few,TRBV6-6,NA,TGTGCCAGCAGTTACTCGAGACAGGAGCAGATCCAAGAGACCCAGTACTTC,CASSYSRQEQIQETQYF
TRBJ2-5,13,many,TRBV28,NA,TGTGCCAGAAACTCCGGGAGCCAAGAGACCCAGTACTTC,CARNSGSQETQYF
TRBJ1-1,16,few,TRBV20-1,NA,TGCAGTGCTTACCCTTCCGGACAGATTATGAACACTGAAGCTTTCTTT,CSAYPSGQIMNTEAFF
TRBJ2-5,15,few,TRBV2,TRBD2,TGTGCCAGCAGTGATGGCGGGGGGAATGAAGAGACCCAGTACTTC,CASSDGGGNEETQYF
TRBJ2-1,12,few,TRBV12-5,TRBD2,TGTGCTAGTGCCTTGGGGGGGACTGAGCAGTTCTTC,CASALGGTEQFF
TRBJ2-5,14,few,TRBV4-3,NA,TGCGCCAGCAGCCAAGATACAGTGCGGGAGACCCAGTACTTC,CASSQDTVRETQYF
TRBJ1-6,15,few,TRBV23-1,NA,TGCGCCAGCAGGGCGGGAGACAGGACTTATTCACCCCTCCACTTT,CASRAGDRTYSPLHF
TRBJ2-7,14,NA,TRBV15,NA,TGTGCCACCAGCAGAGAGTTAGGGGTTGGCGAGCAGTACTTC,CATSRELGVGEQYF
TRBJ1-6,17,few,TRBV7-8,NA,TGTGCCAGCAGCCTCCCCGGGGCGGGGGACACAAATTCACCCCTCCACTTT,CASSLPGAGDTNSPLHF
TRBJ2-7,14,few,TRBV19,NA,TGTGCCAGTAGTATTTCGGGGCGGAGCTACGAGCAGTACTTC,CASSISGRSYEQYF
TRBJ1-6,14,NA,TRBV7-2,NA,TGTGCCAGCAGCCCCCCCCCGGGGGACTCACCCCTCCACTTT,CASSPPPGDSPLHF
TRBJ2-1,15,few,TRBV4-1,NA,TGCGCCAGCAGCCAAGACCCGACTGGATACAATGAGCAGTTCTTC,CASSQDPTGYNEQFF